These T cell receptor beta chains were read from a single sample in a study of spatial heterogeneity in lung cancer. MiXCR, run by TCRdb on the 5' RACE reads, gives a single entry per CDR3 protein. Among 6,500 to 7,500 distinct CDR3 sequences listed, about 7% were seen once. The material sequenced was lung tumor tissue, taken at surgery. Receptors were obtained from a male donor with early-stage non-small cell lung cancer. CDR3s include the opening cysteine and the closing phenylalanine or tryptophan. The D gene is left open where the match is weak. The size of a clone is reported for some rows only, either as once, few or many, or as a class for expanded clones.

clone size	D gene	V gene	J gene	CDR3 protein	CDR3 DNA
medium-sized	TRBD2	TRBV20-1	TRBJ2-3	CSARGRGVAAPDTQYF	TGCAGTGCTAGAGGTCGGGGGGTAGCGGCCCCAGATACGCAGTATTTT
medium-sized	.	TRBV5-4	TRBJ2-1	CASRPQGPGNNEQFF	TGTGCCAGCAGACCCCAGGGCCCCGGCAACAATGAGCAGTTCTTC
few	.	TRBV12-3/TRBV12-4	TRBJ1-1	CASSPRAGHTEAFF	TGTGCCAGCAGCCCCAGAGCAGGACACACTGAAGCTTTCTTT
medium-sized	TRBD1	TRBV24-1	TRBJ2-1	CATSDSPGQGADEQFF	TGTGCCACCAGTGATTCCCCCGGACAGGGGGCCGATGAGCAGTTCTTC
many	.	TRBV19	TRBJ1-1	CASSIDVGFDTEAFF	TGTGCCAGTAGTATAGATGTGGGGTTCGACACTGAAGCTTTCTTT
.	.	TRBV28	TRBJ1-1	CASRPPRWDTEAFF	TGTGCCAGCAGGCCCCCCCGTTGGGACACTGAAGCTTTCTTT
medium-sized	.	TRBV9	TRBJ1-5	CASSVGGDGNQPQHF	TGTGCCAGCAGCGTAGGGGGCGATGGCAATCAGCCCCAGCATTTT
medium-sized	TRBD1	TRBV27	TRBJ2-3	CASSEGASTDTQYF	TGTGCCAGCAGTGAGGGGGCCAGCACAGATACGCAGTATTTT
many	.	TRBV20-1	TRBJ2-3	CSAPGPPLTDTQYF	TGCAGTGCTCCCGGGCCGCCCCTCACAGATACGCAGTATTTT
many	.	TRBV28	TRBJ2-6	CASSSSTGRSGANVLTF	TGTGCCAGCAGTTCTTCCACAGGCCGCTCTGGGGCCAACGTCCTGACTTTC
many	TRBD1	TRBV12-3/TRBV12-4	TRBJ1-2	CASSFQDRGRVGGYTF	TGTGCCAGCAGTTTTCAGGACAGGGGGCGCGTCGGTGGCTACACCTTC
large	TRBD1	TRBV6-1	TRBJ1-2	CASYGTDNYGYTF	TGTGCCAGCTATGGGACAGACAACTATGGCTACACCTTC
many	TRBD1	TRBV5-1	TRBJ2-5	CASRRDRGRETQYF	TGCGCCAGCAGGAGGGACAGGGGAAGGGAGACCCAGTACTTC
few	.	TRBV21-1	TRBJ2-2	CASFVGPNTGELFF	TGTGCCAGCTTTGTGGGCCCGAACACCGGGGAGCTGTTTTTT
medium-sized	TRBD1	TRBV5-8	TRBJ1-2	CASSHDRGGYGYTF	TGTGCCAGCAGCCATGACAGGGGGGGATATGGCTACACCTTC
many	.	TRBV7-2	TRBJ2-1	CASSPYLTRGFENEQFF	TGTGCCAGCAGCCCTTACCTGACTAGAGGGTTTGAGAATGAGCAGTTCTTC
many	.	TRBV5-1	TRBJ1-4	CASSLGGLASGEKLFF	TGCGCCAGCAGCTTGGGAGGGTTGGCGTCAGGGGAAAAACTGTTTTTT
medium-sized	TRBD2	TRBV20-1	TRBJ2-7	CSASQGLAGYEQYF	TGCAGTGCTAGTCAAGGGCTAGCGGGCTACGAGCAGTACTTC
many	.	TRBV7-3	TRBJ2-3	CASSLTGARTDTQYF	TGTGCCAGCAGCTTAACTGGGGCCCGCACAGATACGCAGTATTTT
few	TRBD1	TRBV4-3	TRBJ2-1	CASSQVGTGVSEQFF	TGCGCCAGCAGCCAAGTCGGGACAGGGGTGAGTGAGCAGTTCTTC
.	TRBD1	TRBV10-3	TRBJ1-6	CATGDRENSPLHF	TGTGCCACCGGGGACAGAGAAAATTCACCCCTCCACTTT
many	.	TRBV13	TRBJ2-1	CASSPSWRERTGNEQFF	TGTGCCAGCAGCCCGTCATGGCGGGAGCGCACAGGGAATGAGCAGTTCTTC
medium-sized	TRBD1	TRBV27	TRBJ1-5	CASSFLGGGSNQPQHF	TGTGCCAGCAGTTTTCTAGGAGGGGGCAGCAATCAGCCCCAGCATTTT
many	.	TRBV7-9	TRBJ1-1	CASSLAPMRGAPFF	TGTGCCAGCAGCTTAGCCCCAATGAGAGGAGCACCTTTCTTT
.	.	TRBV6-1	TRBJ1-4	CATSGLVNEKLFF	TGTGCCACCTCGGGGCTTGTGAATGAAAAACTGTTTTTT
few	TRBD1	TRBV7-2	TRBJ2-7	CASSLEGGASYEQYF	TGTGCCAGCAGCTTAGAAGGGGGCGCCTCCTACGAGCAGTACTTC